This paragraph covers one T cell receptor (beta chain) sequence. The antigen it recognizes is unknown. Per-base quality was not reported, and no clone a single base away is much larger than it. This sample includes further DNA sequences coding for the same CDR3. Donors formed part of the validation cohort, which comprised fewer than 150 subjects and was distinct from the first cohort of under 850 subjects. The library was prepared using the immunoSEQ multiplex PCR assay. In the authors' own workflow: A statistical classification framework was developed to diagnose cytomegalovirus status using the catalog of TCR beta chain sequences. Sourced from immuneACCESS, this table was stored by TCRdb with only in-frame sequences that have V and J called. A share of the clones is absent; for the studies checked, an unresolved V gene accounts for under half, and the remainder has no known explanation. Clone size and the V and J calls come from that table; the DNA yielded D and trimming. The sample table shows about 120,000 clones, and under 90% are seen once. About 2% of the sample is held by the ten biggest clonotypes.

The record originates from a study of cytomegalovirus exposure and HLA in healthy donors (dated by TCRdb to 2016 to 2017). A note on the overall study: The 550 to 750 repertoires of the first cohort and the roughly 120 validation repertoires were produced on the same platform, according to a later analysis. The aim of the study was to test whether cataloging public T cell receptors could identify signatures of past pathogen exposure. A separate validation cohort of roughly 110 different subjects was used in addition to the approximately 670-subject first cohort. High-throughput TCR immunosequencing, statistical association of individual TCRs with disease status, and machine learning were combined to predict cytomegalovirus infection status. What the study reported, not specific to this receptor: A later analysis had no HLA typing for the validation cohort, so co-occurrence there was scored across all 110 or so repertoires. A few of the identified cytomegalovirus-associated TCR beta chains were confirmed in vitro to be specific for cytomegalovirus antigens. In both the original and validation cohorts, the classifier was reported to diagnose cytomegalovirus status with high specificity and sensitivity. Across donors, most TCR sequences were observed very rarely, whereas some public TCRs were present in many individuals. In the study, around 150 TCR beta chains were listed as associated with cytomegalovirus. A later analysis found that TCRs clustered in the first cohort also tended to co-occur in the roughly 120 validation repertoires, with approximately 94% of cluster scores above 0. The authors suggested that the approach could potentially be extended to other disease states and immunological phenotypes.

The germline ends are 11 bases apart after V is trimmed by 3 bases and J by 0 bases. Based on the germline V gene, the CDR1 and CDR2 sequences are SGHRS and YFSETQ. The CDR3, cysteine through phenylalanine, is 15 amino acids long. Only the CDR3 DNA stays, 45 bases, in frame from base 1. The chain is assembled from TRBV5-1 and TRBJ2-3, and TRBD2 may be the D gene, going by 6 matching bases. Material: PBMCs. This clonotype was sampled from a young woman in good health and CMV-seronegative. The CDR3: CASSSTGTSTDTQYF. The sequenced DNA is TGCGCCAGCAGCTCTACCGGGACTAGCACAGATACGCAGTATTTT.